This record looks at one T cell receptor (beta chain) sequence and its context. Its matching antigen is unknown. The data stem from a study of T cell repertoires in cytomegalovirus infection. The wider study: The study used recently identified HLA-C-restricted and well-studied HLA-B-restricted CMV epitopes.

MiXCR, run by TCRdb on the reads, gives a single entry per CDR3 protein. The table lists roughly 730,000 distinct CDR3 sequences, 33% of them singletons. The junction had 13 bases not matched to a gene; V was cut back by 5 bases and J by 7 bases. Looked up from germline, CDR1 is SEHNR and CDR2 is FQNEAQ (reference sequence). This CDR3 has 16 residues. The TCR comes from a human donor in good health (CMV status not recorded). Some clones in this sample may be carry-over from other donors' samples. The chain couples TRBV7-9 to TRBJ2-1; 8 bases fit TRBD2. Sample: cultured PBMCs, taken from culture after CMV antigen stimulation. CDR3 DNA sequence: TGTGCCAGCAGCCAAGAATTAGCGGGACGGGTAAATGAGCAGTTCTTC. Its translation: CASSQELAGRVNEQFF.